This is a list of T cell receptor beta chains from one sample in a study of beta chain features in type 1 diabetes. Assay: immunoSEQ multiplex PCR; the TCRdb copy retains only in-frame clones and omits some. The sample carries around 53,000 clones, 55% to 70% recorded once. Sequenced sample: stem cell memory CD4+ T cells from blood. Every receptor here comes from a woman in her twenties or thirties with type 1 diabetes. Each CDR3 is given with its conserved first and last residue. The order of the fields is D gene, V gene, J gene, CDR3 length, clone size, CDR3 DNA, CDR3 protein. The D gene is left open where the match is weak. The size entry is marked missing in some rows and otherwise reads once, few, many or a size class.

TRBD1	TRBV30	TRBJ1-2	15	NA	TGTGCCTGGAACCCGGGACAGGTGAAATTCTATGGCTACACCTTC	CAWNPGQVKFYGYTF
TRBD1	TRBV9	TRBJ1-1	13	NA	TGTGCCAGCAGCGACAACAGGGGAACTGAAGCTTTCTTT	CASSDNRGTEAFF
TRBD1	TRBV28	TRBJ2-5	13	once	TGTGCCAGCAGGACAGGGGGACCGGTGGCCCAGTACTTC	CASRTGGPVAQYF
NA	TRBV4-1	TRBJ2-5	14	NA	TGCGCCAGCAGCCAGGGTGGACTTCAAGAGACCCAGTACTTC	CASSQGGLQETQYF
NA	TRBV18	TRBJ2-1	16	NA	TGTGCCAGCTCACCACCGAGGCAGGGGGGCTACAATGAGCAGTTCTTC	CASSPPRQGGYNEQFF
NA	TRBV5-4	TRBJ2-5	15	NA	TGTGCCAGCAGCTTTCTCTCGACTGATAAAGAGACCCAGTACTTC	CASSFLSTDKETQYF
TRBD1	TRBV7-9	TRBJ2-7	16	NA	TGTGCCAGCAGCCACATACAGGGGAGAGGGTCCTACGAGCAGTACTTC	CASSHIQGRGSYEQYF
TRBD2	TRBV28	TRBJ2-7	15	NA	TGTGCCAGCGGACCGGGGGGTAGCGGGAGGTACGAGCAGTACTTC	CASGPGGSGRYEQYF
NA	TRBV29-1	TRBJ2-2	13	NA	TGCAGCGTTGGAAGACAGTACACCGGGGAGCTGTTTTTT	CSVGRQYTGELFF
NA	TRBV5-1	TRBJ2-7	14	NA	TGCGCCAGCAGCTTGGGCCCGGGTAAGTACGAGCAGTACTTC	CASSLGPGKYEQYF
TRBD1	TRBV28	TRBJ2-7	14	NA	TGTGCCAGCATTCCGGGACAGGGCCCCTACGAGCAGTACTTC	CASIPGQGPYEQYF
NA	TRBV10-3	TRBJ2-1	13	NA	TGTGCCATCAGTGACGGGATAGTCAATGAGCAGTTCTTC	CAISDGIVNEQFF
TRBD1	TRBV5-4	TRBJ1-4	15	NA	TGTGCCAGCAGTTTCGGGACAGGGCCTAATGAAAAACTGTTTTTT	CASSFGTGPNEKLFF
TRBD2	TRBV9	TRBJ2-2	15	NA	TGTGCCAGCAGCGTAGTGGCGGGAGATCACGGGGAGCTGTTTTTT	CASSVVAGDHGELFF
NA	TRBV4-2	TRBJ2-5	14	NA	TGTGCCAGCAGCCAAGGGGAGCGGGTGGCGACCCAGTACTTC	CASSQGERVATQYF
TRBD2	TRBV4-1	TRBJ2-7	16	NA	TGCGCCAGCAGCCAGGAGAGGACTAGCGGGAGGTATGAGCAGTACTTC	CASSQERTSGRYEQYF
TRBD2	TRBV7-9	TRBJ2-7	17	few	TGTGCCAGCAGCCGACGACTAGCGGGCCCCTCAGCGAGCGAGCAGTACTTC	CASSRRLAGPSASEQYF
NA	TRBV5-1	TRBJ2-7	15	NA	TGCGCCAGCAGCGCCCGCGGGACAGAGGGCTACGAGCAGTACTTC	CASSARGTEGYEQYF
NA	TRBV6-1	TRBJ2-5	10	NA	TGTGCCATTGGGGGGTCGACCCAGTACTTC	CAIGGSTQYF
NA	TRBV7-3	TRBJ1-2	15	NA	TGTGCCAGCAGCTCAGCGGGGGGCGCGTCGTATGGCTACACCTTC	CASSSAGGASYGYTF
NA	TRBV2	TRBJ1-5	13	NA	TGTGCCAGCACGCAGGGCAGCAATCAGCCCCAGCATTTT	CASTQGSNQPQHF
NA	TRBV7-9	TRBJ1-1	13	NA	TGTGCCAGCAGCTTCGACAGATTCACTGAAGCTTTCTTT	CASSFDRFTEAFF
TRBD1	TRBV14	TRBJ2-2	16	NA	TGTGCCAGCAGCCCTTTGACAGGGGGCTACACCGGGGAGCTGTTTTTT	CASSPLTGGYTGELFF
TRBD2	TRBV5-4	TRBJ2-5	17	NA	TGTGCCAGCCTGGACATGACTAGCGGTGGAGGCCAAGAGACCCAGTACTTC	CASLDMTSGGGQETQYF
TRBD1	TRBV4-1	TRBJ1-4	17	NA	TGCGCCAGCAGCCAAGGACAGGGGCCCGACATTAATGAAAAACTGTTTTTT	CASSQGQGPDINEKLFF
NA	TRBV10-2	TRBJ2-3	13	NA	TGCGCCAGCAGTCCCGTGAGCACAGATACGCAGTATTTT	CASSPVSTDTQYF
NA	TRBV4-2	TRBJ1-2	17	NA	TGTGCCAGCAGCCAAGCCCCACTTGTACTGCGGGGCTATGGCTACACCTTC	CASSQAPLVLRGYGYTF
TRBD2	TRBV19	TRBJ2-5	13	NA	TGTGCCAGTAGTCGACTGGGGGGGGAGACCCAGTACTTC	CASSRLGGETQYF
TRBD2	TRBV30	TRBJ2-2	15	NA	TGTGCCTGGAGCGGACCGGGACTAGTGACCGGGGAGCTGTTTTTT	CAWSGPGLVTGELFF
NA	TRBV12-5	TRBJ2-7	14	NA	TGTGCTAGTGGTTTTCCCCCACTCTCCTACGAGCAGTACTTC	CASGFPPLSYEQYF
TRBD1	TRBV9	TRBJ2-5	13	NA	TGTGCCAGCAGCCCACAGGGGCCAGAGACCCAGTACTTC	CASSPQGPETQYF
TRBD2	TRBV9	TRBJ2-4	16	few	TGTGCCAGCAGCCCCTTAGGGCGGGAGGCCAAAAACATTCAGTACTTC	CASSPLGREAKNIQYF
TRBD2	TRBV5-8	TRBJ2-7	17	NA	TGTGCCAGCAGCTTGGAGGCCCTAGCGGGAGTTTCGGGTGAGCAGTACTTC	CASSLEALAGVSGEQYF
TRBD2	TRBV29-1	TRBJ2-3	15	NA	TGCAGCGTTGAAAAGCTAGCGGGAGGGACAGATACGCAGTATTTT	CSVEKLAGGTDTQYF
NA	TRBV5-1	TRBJ1-3	16	NA	TGCGCCAGCAGCTTGGATCAGGTTGGAACTGGAAACACCATATATTTT	CASSLDQVGTGNTIYF
TRBD1	TRBV18	TRBJ2-7	14	NA	TGTGCCAGCTCACAACGGGACAGGGCCCGGGAGCAGTACTTC	CASSQRDRAREQYF
TRBD1	TRBV7-2	TRBJ2-7	14	NA	TGTGCCAGCATCGGGACAGCAACTGGCTACGAGCAGTACTTC	CASIGTATGYEQYF
NA	TRBV30	TRBJ1-1	13	NA	TGTGCCTGGAAACAGGGTGTATACACTGAAGCTTTCTTT	CAWKQGVYTEAFF
TRBD1	TRBV4-2	TRBJ1-3	20	few	TGTGCCAGCAGCCAAGTTGCCCGAGGGACAGCCCTTCTCTCTGGAAACACCATATATTTT	CASSQVARGTALLSGNTIYF
NA	TRBV4-1	TRBJ1-5	17	NA	TGCGCCAGCAGCCAACCACCGGGTAGGCGGCTAGATCAGCCCCAGCATTTT	CASSQPPGRRLDQPQHF
TRBD1	TRBV29-1	TRBJ2-5	13	NA	TGCAGCGTGAGACAGGGGGCCCAAGAGACCCAGTACTTC	CSVRQGAQETQYF
TRBD1	TRBV27	TRBJ2-7	14	NA	TGTGCCAGCAGGACGACAGGGGGTTCCGGCGAGCAGTACTTC	CASRTTGGSGEQYF
NA	TRBV19	TRBJ2-7	14	NA	TGTGCCAGTATGGGGCACCAGAGCTCCTACGAGCAGTACTTC	CASMGHQSSYEQYF
TRBD1	TRBV6-4	TRBJ1-2	15	NA	TGTGCCAGCAGTCCTGGGACAGGGGGCCCATATGGCTACACCTTC	CASSPGTGGPYGYTF